This is a list of T cell receptor beta chains from one sample in a study of blood T cell repertoires in COVID-19. Libraries were prepared by immunoSEQ multiplex PCR; TCRdb keeps only in-frame clonotypes and omits some of them. The table has about 170,000 clones, roughly four fifths seen once. The sequenced sample was peripheral blood. The source is a woman older than 75 with COVID-19, enrolled during active disease. The conserved cysteine and the conserved F or W are not part of the CDR3 here. A D gene is named only where the DNA matches it firmly.

d_call: TRBD2; v_call: TRBV20-1; j_call: TRBJ2-3; cdr3_aa: SASGERGVMTDTQY
d_call: .; v_call: TRBV9; j_call: TRBJ1-1; cdr3_aa: ASSVAGGDRSEAF
d_call: TRBD1; v_call: TRBV19; j_call: TRBJ1-1; cdr3_aa: ASSPPTGDTEAF
d_call: .; v_call: TRBV5-4; j_call: TRBJ2-7; cdr3_aa: ASSLVGADYEQY
d_call: .; v_call: TRBV21-1; j_call: TRBJ2-7; cdr3_aa: ASSKGDGTGLRSSYEQY
d_call: .; v_call: TRBV7-3; j_call: TRBJ2-2; cdr3_aa: ASSLGPGELF
d_call: TRBD1; v_call: TRBV24-1; j_call: TRBJ2-7; cdr3_aa: ATSERTGGTYEQY
d_call: TRBD1; v_call: TRBV5-4; j_call: TRBJ2-5; cdr3_aa: ASSLDGQGLGTQY
d_call: .; v_call: TRBV12-3/TRBV12-4; j_call: TRBJ2-7; cdr3_aa: ASSLGAGYEQY
d_call: .; v_call: TRBV27; j_call: TRBJ1-4; cdr3_aa: ASSERATNEKLF
d_call: .; v_call: TRBV20-1; j_call: TRBJ1-6; cdr3_aa: SASISDSNSPLH
d_call: .; v_call: TRBV4-2; j_call: TRBJ1-6; cdr3_aa: ASSQDPTGNSPLH
d_call: .; v_call: TRBV6-4; j_call: TRBJ1-1; cdr3_aa: ASSDQGNTEAF
d_call: .; v_call: TRBV18; j_call: TRBJ1-2; cdr3_aa: ASSPLQGNYGYT
d_call: TRBD1; v_call: TRBV19; j_call: TRBJ1-5; cdr3_aa: ASSPVRDRAQPQH
d_call: TRBD1; v_call: TRBV28; j_call: TRBJ1-1; cdr3_aa: ASSRQGGSAEAF
d_call: TRBD1; v_call: TRBV3-1/TRBV3-2; j_call: TRBJ1-2; cdr3_aa: ASSSRQGGNYGYT
d_call: TRBD1; v_call: TRBV6-6; j_call: TRBJ2-7; cdr3_aa: ASSYYKGTGGGEQY
d_call: .; v_call: TRBV24-1; j_call: TRBJ2-7; cdr3_aa: ATSDGLTYEQY
d_call: TRBD2; v_call: TRBV6-2/TRBV6-3; j_call: TRBJ2-2; cdr3_aa: ASSYQGGAGVFTGELF
d_call: TRBD2; v_call: TRBV7-2; j_call: TRBJ2-7; cdr3_aa: ASSRTSGWRYEQY
d_call: .; v_call: TRBV21-1; j_call: TRBJ1-5; cdr3_aa: ASSTRSSKYSNQPQH
d_call: .; v_call: TRBV30; j_call: TRBJ1-2; cdr3_aa: AWKSGVGYT
d_call: .; v_call: TRBV18; j_call: TRBJ2-5; cdr3_aa: ASSPQGGETQY
d_call: .; v_call: TRBV23-1; j_call: TRBJ2-7; cdr3_aa: ASSPAYEQY
d_call: TRBD2; v_call: TRBV18; j_call: TRBJ2-1; cdr3_aa: ASSRLAGVINEQF
d_call: .; v_call: TRBV5-1; j_call: TRBJ2-2; cdr3_aa: ASRYSGELF
d_call: .; v_call: TRBV10-2; j_call: TRBJ2-7; cdr3_aa: ASSDEPSSYEQY
d_call: .; v_call: TRBV7-2; j_call: TRBJ2-5; cdr3_aa: ASSLVPRGQETQY
d_call: .; v_call: TRBV5-5; j_call: TRBJ2-7; cdr3_aa: ASTRVLRDSTYEQY
d_call: TRBD2; v_call: TRBV11-3; j_call: TRBJ2-7; cdr3_aa: ASSSGLAGGPTS
d_call: TRBD1; v_call: TRBV11-2; j_call: TRBJ1-1; cdr3_aa: ASRMPGQTGNAF
d_call: .; v_call: TRBV9; j_call: TRBJ2-7; cdr3_aa: ASSVGPGFIDEQY
d_call: .; v_call: TRBV10-2; j_call: TRBJ1-4; cdr3_aa: ASRDSYNEKLF
d_call: TRBD2; v_call: TRBV5-1; j_call: TRBJ2-3; cdr3_aa: ASSSGLAGGEDTQY
d_call: TRBD2; v_call: TRBV29-1; j_call: TRBJ2-7; cdr3_aa: SGGLADEQY
d_call: .; v_call: TRBV19; j_call: TRBJ2-3; cdr3_aa: ASSPTENRNTQY
d_call: TRBD2; v_call: TRBV7-2; j_call: TRBJ2-3; cdr3_aa: ASSFNSGGARDTQY
d_call: .; v_call: TRBV7-2; j_call: TRBJ2-7; cdr3_aa: ASSLARGSYEQY
d_call: TRBD2; v_call: TRBV18; j_call: TRBJ2-4; cdr3_aa: ASSGLSGGLAKNIQY
d_call: .; v_call: TRBV10-3; j_call: TRBJ2-1; cdr3_aa: AISSLGTEGNEQF
d_call: TRBD1; v_call: TRBV7-9; j_call: TRBJ1-1; cdr3_aa: ASSLGQGDTEAF
d_call: TRBD2; v_call: TRBV7-8; j_call: TRBJ2-7; cdr3_aa: ASSLAAGVRYYEQY
d_call: .; v_call: TRBV6-2/TRBV6-3; j_call: TRBJ1-1; cdr3_aa: ASSYGRYEAF
d_call: TRBD1; v_call: TRBV7-2; j_call: TRBJ2-7; cdr3_aa: ASSSTGDYEQY
d_call: .; v_call: TRBV5-1; j_call: TRBJ2-2; cdr3_aa: ASSLAPSAGNTGELF